This TCR beta chain stems from a study of immune cell composition in non-small cell lung cancer. On this clone: The antigen remains undetermined.

Study-level results: Clones >0.5% enriched in tumour were rarer in adenocarcinoma (around 33%) than squamous (approximately 80%).

Genomic DNA came from frozen unsorted single-cell suspensions. The table came from immunoSEQ multiplex PCR; TCRdb's copy has only in-frame clones and leaves some out. This sample yields roughly 1,700 clones, of which about four fifths are seen a single time; about 9% belongs to the top ten. The same specimen was also included in a second study, on CD4 T cells in lung cancer. Turning to that study: Most patients were former smokers with adenocarcinoma or squamous histology. Some patients had received nivolumab or pembrolizumab before giving blood.

The receptor comes from a human donor with non-small cell lung cancer. The sequenced sample was lung tumor tissue.

As DNA, the CDR3 is TGTGCCAGCAGCTTGCCTCCCATGGGGGGATCCGCCTACGAGCAGTACTTC. Encoded protein: CASSLPPMGGSAYEQYF. The chain links TRBV5-4 to TRBJ2-7, with D maybe TRBD2 (6 bases). The length of the CDR3 is 17 residues. The germline V gene has CDR1 SGHNT and CDR2 YYREEE (reference sequence). V was clipped by 1 base and J by 2 bases, with 19 bases between them.